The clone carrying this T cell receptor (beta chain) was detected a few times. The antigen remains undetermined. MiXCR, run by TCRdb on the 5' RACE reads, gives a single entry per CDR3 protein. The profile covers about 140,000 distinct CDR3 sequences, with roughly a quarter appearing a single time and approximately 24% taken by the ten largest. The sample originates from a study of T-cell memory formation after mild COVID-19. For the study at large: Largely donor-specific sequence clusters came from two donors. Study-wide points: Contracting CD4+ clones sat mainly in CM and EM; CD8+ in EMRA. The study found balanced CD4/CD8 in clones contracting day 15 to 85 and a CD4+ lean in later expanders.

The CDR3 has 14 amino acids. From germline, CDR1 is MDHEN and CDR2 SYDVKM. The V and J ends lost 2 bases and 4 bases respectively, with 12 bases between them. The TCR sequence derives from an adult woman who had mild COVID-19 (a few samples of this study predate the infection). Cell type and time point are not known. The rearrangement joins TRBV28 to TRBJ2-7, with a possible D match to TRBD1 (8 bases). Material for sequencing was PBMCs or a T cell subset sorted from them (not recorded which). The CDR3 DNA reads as TGTGCCAGCAGTTTAGTACAGGGGGGGTACGAGCAGTACTTC. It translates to CASSLVQGGYEQYF. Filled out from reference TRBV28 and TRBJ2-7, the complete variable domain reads DVKVTQSSRYLVKRTGEKVFLECVQDMDHENMFWYRQDPGLGLRLIYFSYDVKMKEKGDIPEGYSVSREKKERFSLILESASTNQTSMYLCASSLVQGGYEQYFGPGTRLTVT.